This T cell receptor (beta chain) originates from a study of cytomegalovirus exposure and HLA in healthy donors (dated by TCRdb to about 2017). Notes on the research overall: According to an earlier analysis of 450 to 650 of the donors, roughly 180 million T cells yielded 90 million to 140 million unique TCR beta sequences and more than 250 Gb of sequence data. An early release that covered roughly 600 HLA-typed donors contained approximately 300 gigabases of sequencing data and tens of millions of unique TCR sequences. The genetic ancestry cluster associated with self-reported Caucasian donors included around four fifths of the approximately 430 genotyped donors. The study aimed to test whether cataloging public T cell receptors could reveal signatures of past pathogen exposure. The study used immunosequencing to profile the T cell repertoires of more than 650 subjects and linked those repertoires to cytomegalovirus serostatus. Along with the roughly 670-subject first cohort, a separate validation cohort of roughly 110 different subjects was used. To predict cytomegalovirus infection status, the study brought together high-throughput TCR immunosequencing, statistical association of individual TCRs with disease status, and machine learning. To study patterns of TCR occurrence, a later analysis re-analyzed previously published TCR beta repertoires from around 660 donors and added high-resolution HLA genotyping. Rather than drawing on any new phenotypic data, the later analysis identified candidate immune exposures from TCR beta sequences and the way those sequences occurred across donors. In an earlier analysis of 587 of the donors, high-throughput TCR beta sequencing was used to judge whether each TCR beta V gene segment behaved as functional or pseudogenic. Donor age, sex, ethnicity and CMV serostatus were collected together with the repertoire data. A later genetic analysis used genome-wide SNP genotypes for about 60% of the roughly 670 donors, treating that subset as a discovery cohort. All discovery cohort repertoires had been generated on a single sequencing platform. HLA typing included class I and class II loci at four-digit resolution. The number of typed donors differed by locus: about 629-630 for A, B, C, DRB1 and DQB1; 500 to 550 for DQA1; 606 for DPA1; and roughly 450 for DPB1. Because of strong linkage in the cohort, 5 or 6 DR-DQ haplotypes were treated as single units for association and clustering. On average, about 240,000 unique TCR beta nucleotide sequences were sequenced per donor among a few hundred genotyped donors of the cohort, with roughly a sixth of those sequences being non-productive. General findings and caveats noted by the study authors: In an earlier analysis of some 500 of the donors, most TCR beta V segments were observed in productive rearrangements about 87% or about 30% of the time, broadly matching IMGT annotations. When HLA alleles, especially DR and DQ, strongly co-occurred, attributing TCR associations to individual alleles was difficult. Compared with the roughly 720-donor mean, donors in an Asian-associated ancestry cluster had fewer N-insertions in productive TCRs, according to a later genetic analysis. For the cohort, immune exposure information was limited to CMV serostatus. Cytomegalovirus status was reported to be diagnosed by the classifier with high specificity and sensitivity in both the original and validation cohorts. In a later analysis, the rate of TCR association differed among HLA loci, with DRB1 alleles having the most associated TCRs and HLA-C alleles having the fewest. In the study, about 150 TCR beta chains were listed as associated with cytomegalovirus. The 87-base-pair reads could not distinguish some IMGT-functional V segments, including TRBV6-2 and TRBV6-3, so those segments were excluded. It was suggested by the authors that the approach could potentially be generalized to other disease states and immunological phenotypes. A few of the identified cytomegalovirus-associated TCR beta chains were confirmed in vitro to be specific for cytomegalovirus antigens. The sequencing pipeline was judged likely to have produced a cluster of highly shared sequence variants as a technical artifact. In a later analysis, HLA-associated TCR beta chains showed more clonal expansion and lower generation probabilities than non-associated chains that were equally common. The cohort was sequenced for TCR beta chains only, and without alpha or paired-chain data the features that could be detected were limited. A further reported finding was that TCR beta sequences accurately predicted the HLA-A and HLA-B alleles for most subjects in the first cohort. In a later genetic analysis, a missense DCLRE1C variant was associated with V-gene and J-gene trimming of TCR beta chains, and the association was replicated in an independent cohort. A later analysis reported that several top co-occurrence clusters appeared linked to parvovirus B19, influenza, CMV and Epstein-Barr virus. Linkage disequilibrium might explain the correlated functional status among segregating V segments, but an unknown experimental factor could not be ruled out. A later analysis found that most CMV-associated TCR beta chains appeared HLA-restricted, with HLA associations seemingly driven largely by CMV exposure. While some public TCRs were present in many individuals, most TCR sequences turned up only very rarely across donors. Sequencing depth was assumed to be roughly uniform across donors in the presence/absence analyses, though that assumption may not hold. A later analysis associated about 17,000 TCR beta sequences with specific HLA alleles at a false discovery rate of 0.05. Because counts were too low, 15 to 20 rarely observed V segments, including chromosome 9 orphons, were left out of the earlier analysis of a few hundred of the donors. Because HLA typing was unavailable for some donors at each locus, only the typed subset was used in association tests.

Receptor amplification or capture employed the immunoSEQ multiplex PCR assay. For the multiplex PCR, a mixture combining 60 forward primers for TCR Vbeta segments and 13 reverse primers for TCR Jbeta segments was used. The CDR3 region of rearranged TCR beta genes was amplified from genomic DNA with a multiplex PCR assay. On the Illumina HiSeq System, the amplified TCR beta libraries were sequenced as 87-base-pair reads. The published analysis was carried out like this. Across the roughly 640 repertoires, a later analysis counted tens of millions of unique TCR beta chains, about 10 million of which were shared by at least two donors. To remove PCR and sequencing errors, raw reads were error-corrected and collapsed into unique sequences using a nearest-neighbor algorithm that merged closely related sequences. V, D and J gene segments were assigned by aligning CDR3 sequences to IMGT reference sequences. For a sequence to be retained, at least a six-nucleotide match to both a V gene segment and a J gene segment was required. Rearrangements were classified as productive when the CDR3 lacked stop codons and remained in frame with V and J, and all other rearrangements were classified as non-productive. Following IMGT convention, CDR3 was defined as the stretch from the second conserved V-encoded cysteine to the conserved J-encoded phenylalanine. Sequences without an unambiguous match to a single V gene segment were excluded from the earlier analysis of 450 to 650 of the donors. In an earlier analysis of 587 of the donors, V segments were called functional above 56.7% productive rearrangements and were called segregating when the between-donor standard deviation exceeded 5%. A statistical classification framework was built to diagnose cytomegalovirus status from the catalog of TCR beta chain sequences. In a later analysis, TCR nucleotide sequences were compared against IMGT/GENE-DB human TR gene sequences so that V and J genes could be assigned. A later analysis assigned CDR3 sequences and most-parsimonious VDJ recombination scenarios with the TCRdist pipeline. In a later analysis, every TCR beta chain was defined by the combination of its CDR3 amino acid sequence and its V-gene family, and reads without a unique V-gene family were dropped. As a way to deal with suspected cross-contamination and a sequencing artifact, a later analysis dropped 450 to 700 nucleotide sequences that were highly shared and had low generation probability. A later analysis calculated a clonal expansion index for each public chain from normalized within-repertoire ranks of inferred template counts. Generation probabilities in a later analysis came from a VDJ recombination model fitted to out-of-frame rearrangements, and those results were checked against IGoR. A later analysis scored TCR-TCR, TCR-HLA and TCR-CMV co-occurrence with hypergeometric tests, applying a repertoire-size bias correction to TCR pairs. False discovery rates were estimated in a later analysis by permuting HLA or CMV assignments 20 times. In a later analysis, co-occurring TCRs were grouped using DBSCAN, with TCRdist sequence similarity added in when clustering inside HLA-allele-positive subsets. Co-occurrence clustering excluded repertoires with fewer than 30,000 or more than 120,000 public chains, plus five with anomalous nucleotide sharing. This is the immuneACCESS table as TCRdb keeps it, with only in-frame sequences that have V and J called. A part of the clones is gone; compared with another copy, unresolved V genes explain less than half, and the rest is unexplained. V and J calls and clone size come straight from that table; D and trimming were deduced from the DNA. The sample table shows approximately 140,000 clones, and 75% to 85% are seen once. Roughly 6.7% of the sample is taken by the ten largest.

The cohort consisted of 670 or so healthy bone marrow donors. At the time of sampling, all cohort members were nominally healthy, though unrecorded immune exposures were likely present. The donor tested CMV seropositive, placing the donor among the 289 seropositive members of the cohort. Each donor provided a peripheral blood sample, and peripheral blood mononuclear cells were used for TCR beta sequencing. Genomic DNA extraction from the blood cell samples was performed with the Qiagen DNeasy Blood Extraction Kit. The CDR3 sequence holds 18 residues, the cysteine and phenylalanine included. Just the 54-base CDR3 DNA is kept, in frame starting at base 1. Unmatched junction bases come to 10, with V trimmed by 6 bases and J by 2 bases. CDR1 SNHLY and CDR2 FYNNEI were looked up in the germline V gene. This clone was seen a single time. Its specific antigen is unknown. Base quality data are lacking; no much larger clone is found one base away.

Recombination linked TRBV2 to TRBJ2-3; a stretch of 14 junction bases matches TRBD2. Sequencing was done on a sample of PBMCs. This receptor was taken from a man aged 45-65 years in good health and CMV-seropositive. The DNA is TGTGCCAGCAGACGACTAGCGGGAGGGGATCGGCACACAGATACGCAGTATTTT. Translation gives CASRRLAGGDRHTDTQYF.